This TCR beta chain was captured by sequencing in a study of blood T cell repertoires in COVID-19. This clone came up once. Participant ages covered about 18 to 89 years across 25 or so US areas. How the authors handled the data: How many nucleated cells were present was estimated from reference gene primer amplification. The table came from immunoSEQ multiplex PCR; TCRdb's copy has only in-frame clones and leaves some out. The V and J calls and clone size come from that table; D and trimming were worked out from the DNA. The sample carries roughly 140,000 clones, 85% recorded once. The source of this sequence is a woman in her thirties or forties who had recovered from COVID-19. The sequenced sample was PBMCs or T cells enriched from blood (not recorded which).

The CDR3 DNA follows: TGTGCCAGCAGCTGGGCAGGGTCCGATACGCAGTATTTT. Residues: CASSWAGSDTQYF. This chain links TRBV7-8 with TRBJ2-3; the D gene is possibly TRBD1 (5 bases). The CDR3 loop spans 13 amino acids. V lost 4 bases, J lost 6 bases, and 11 bases lay in between. Germline V CDR1 and CDR2: SGHVS, FQNEAQ.